These T cell receptor beta chains were read from a single sample in a study of post-analysis software for immune sequencing data. MiXCR, applied by TCRdb to the PCR reads, yields one record per CDR3 protein. The sample has hundreds of thousands of distinct CDR3 sequences, 53% seen once; the top ten hold 4.6%. The specimen was blood. The receptors come from a girl between 10 and 17 years old with multiple sclerosis. The CDR3 runs from the conserved cysteine through the conserved F or W. A D gene is named only where the DNA matches it firmly. Clone size is not always given. Where it is, it says once, few, many or a class for expanded clones.

>TRBJ2-5|NA|TRBV29-1|NA
CSVDVTGKGETQYF
TGCAGCGTTGATGTTACAGGGAAAGGAGAGACCCAGTACTTC
>TRBJ1-6|TRBD1|TRBV2|NA
CASKRPDRGPSPLHF
TGTGCCAGCAAGCGACCTGACAGGGGGCCTTCACCCCTCCACTTT
>TRBJ1-1|NA|TRBV4-1|NA
CATQLEEDTEAFF
TGCGCCACCCAACTGGAAGAGGACACTGAAGCTTTCTTT
>TRBJ2-7|NA|TRBV29-1|NA
CSVGGHPSSYEQYF
TGCAGCGTGGGGGGACATCCAAGCTCCTACGAGCAGTACTTC
>TRBJ2-3|NA|TRBV7-6|NA
CASSLALGRRRDTDTQYF
TGTGCCAGCAGCTTAGCGCTGGGCAGGCGGCGGGACACAGATACGCAGTATTTT
>TRBJ2-5|TRBD2|TRBV29-1|NA
CSASDLAGAWETQYF
TGCAGCGCAAGCGATCTAGCGGGAGCATGGGAGACCCAGTACTTC
>TRBJ2-5|TRBD2|TRBV6-1|NA
CASSEKGAGPTVAQYF
TGTGCCAGCAGTGAGAAGGGAGCGGGACCTACGGTGGCGCAGTACTTC
>TRBJ1-4|TRBD1|TRBV20-1|NA
CSAREGTVGEKLFF
TGCAGTGCTAGAGAAGGGACAGTAGGGGAAAAACTGTTTTTT
>TRBJ1-1|NA|TRBV7-3|NA
CASSGGAVTEAFF
TGTGCCAGCAGCGGAGGGGCGGTCACTGAAGCTTTCTTT
>TRBJ2-1|NA|TRBV20-1|few
CSAYRENEQFF
TGCAGTGCTTACAGGGAAAATGAGCAGTTCTTC
>TRBJ2-1|NA|TRBV12-3/TRBV12-4|NA
CASSKSSYNEQFF
TGTGCCAGCTCCAAAAGCTCCTACAATGAGCAGTTCTTC
>TRBJ2-1|NA|TRBV6-4|NA
CASSEGRAGFGEQFF
TGTGCCAGCAGTGAGGGCAGGGCCGGCTTCGGTGAGCAGTTCTTC
>TRBJ2-5|NA|TRBV12-3/TRBV12-4|NA
CASGAFGETQYF
TGTGCCAGCGGGGCGTTCGGGGAGACCCAGTACTTC
>TRBJ2-1|NA|TRBV12-3/TRBV12-4|few
CASSLALVVARGRDNEQFF
TGTGCCAGCAGTTTAGCCTTAGTGGTCGCTCGCGGGCGTGACAATGAGCAGTTCTTC
>TRBJ2-3|TRBD2|TRBV27|few
CASSSPSTSGGTDTQYF
TGTGCCAGCAGTTCCCCCTCGACTAGCGGGGGCACAGATACGCAGTATTTT
>TRBJ2-1|TRBD2|TRBV12-3/TRBV12-4|NA
CANNRLAGNEQFF
TGTGCCAACAATAGACTAGCGGGCAATGAGCAGTTCTTC
>TRBJ1-2|NA|TRBV29-1|NA
CSVGPTDYGYTF
TGCAGCGTTGGTCCAACGGACTATGGCTACACCTTC
>TRBJ2-7|NA|TRBV29-1|few
CSVEVPRPRYEQYF
TGCAGCGTTGAAGTCCCTAGACCACGCTACGAGCAGTACTTC
>TRBJ1-1|NA|TRBV29-1|few
CSGGTNTEAFF
TGCAGCGGCGGTACGAACACTGAAGCTTTCTTT
>TRBJ2-7|TRBD2|TRBV29-1|NA
CSVRGLAGDYEQYF
TGCAGCGTTAGGGGACTAGCGGGAGACTACGAGCAGTACTTC
>TRBJ2-3|TRBD2|TRBV15|few
CATSRVRHRLAAADTQYF
TGTGCCACCAGCAGAGTAAGGCACAGACTAGCGGCCGCAGATACGCAGTATTTT
>TRBJ1-1|NA|TRBV20-1|NA
CSALRQPKNTEAFF
TGCAGTGCTCTGAGACAGCCCAAGAACACTGAAGCTTTCTTT
>TRBJ2-1|NA|TRBV5-1|once
CASSPDGYYNEQFF
TGCGCCAGCAGCCCCGACGGGTATTACAATGAGCAGTTCTTC
>TRBJ1-1|TRBD1|TRBV25-1|NA
CASSEARTGRAEAFF
TGTGCCAGCAGTGAAGCCCGGACAGGTCGGGCCGAAGCTTTCTTT
>TRBJ2-7|NA|TRBV5-1|NA
CASSLDGQKTYEQYF
TGCGCCAGCAGCTTGGACGGACAGAAGACCTACGAGCAGTACTTC
>TRBJ1-2|NA|TRBV7-3|few
CASSPDGRYGYTF
TGTGCCAGCAGCCCGGACGGCCGCTATGGCTACACCTTC
>TRBJ2-3|NA|TRBV7-9|few
CASSPGTLTDTQYF
TGTGCCAGCAGCCCGGGGACACTCACAGATACGCAGTATTTT
>TRBJ1-2|NA|TRBV5-6|NA
CASSAGLGGYTF
TGTGCCAGCAGCGCGGGGCTGGGTGGCTACACCTTC
>TRBJ1-1|NA|TRBV12-3/TRBV12-4|NA
CASSSGTTTGSAFF
TGTGCCAGCAGTTCGGGGACGACTACCGGTTCAGCTTTCTTT
>TRBJ2-7|TRBD2|TRBV28|NA
CASSPSGRPRSSYEQYF
TGTGCCAGCAGTCCTAGCGGGAGGCCCCGTAGCTCCTACGAGCAGTACTTC
>TRBJ1-2|NA|TRBV29-1|NA
CSVVSLSSGYTF
TGCAGCGTTGTAAGTTTGAGCAGTGGCTACACCTTC
>TRBJ2-7|NA|TRBV7-9|NA
CASSSPGSYEQYF
TGTGCCAGCAGCTCCCCGGGCTCCTACGAGCAGTACTTC
>TRBJ2-4|TRBD1|TRBV9|NA
CASSGGQGRQNIQYF
TGTGCCAGCAGCGGCGGACAGGGGAGGCAAAACATTCAGTACTTC
>TRBJ2-1|TRBD2|TRBV5-6|few
CASRLTSGSRYNEQFF
TGTGCCAGCAGATTGACTAGCGGGAGTCGCTACAATGAGCAGTTCTTC
>TRBJ1-5|NA|TRBV20-1|NA
CSARDPLHSNQPQHF
TGCAGTGCTAGAGATCCGCTTCATAGCAATCAGCCCCAGCATTTT
>TRBJ2-7|TRBD2|TRBV7-2|NA
CASSWRLAGVEQYF
TGTGCCAGCAGCTGGAGACTAGCGGGGGTCGAGCAGTACTTC
>TRBJ1-2|TRBD1|TRBV20-1|NA
CSARGQGNPYGYTF
TGCAGTGCTAGAGGACAGGGCAACCCCTATGGCTACACCTTC
>TRBJ2-1|NA|TRBV7-2|NA
CASSPRRIENEQFF
TGTGCCAGCAGCCCCCGGAGGATAGAAAATGAGCAGTTCTTC
>TRBJ2-5|NA|TRBV24-1|few
CATSEGVRNQETQYF
TGTGCCACCAGTGAAGGGGTCCGTAACCAAGAGACCCAGTACTTC
>TRBJ2-3|NA|TRBV3-1|NA
CASSHSGPHDTQYF
TGTGCCAGCAGCCATAGTGGTCCACATGATACGCAGTATTTT
>TRBJ1-5|NA|TRBV7-9|NA
CASTRDINQPQHF
TGTGCCAGCACCAGGGACATTAATCAGCCCCAGCATTTT
>TRBJ1-2|TRBD1|TRBV7-6|few
CASSPTEDRVVDNYGYTF
TGTGCCAGCAGCCCCACGGAGGACAGGGTCGTTGATAACTATGGCTACACCTTC
>TRBJ2-5|TRBD1|TRBV5-1|NA
CASEKGAGETQYF
TGCGCCAGTGAGAAGGGGGCTGGGGAGACCCAGTACTTC
>TRBJ2-6|NA|TRBV6-5|NA
CASSYSWLANSGANVLTF
TGTGCCAGCAGTTACTCTTGGCTGGCCAACTCTGGGGCCAACGTCCTGACTTTC
>TRBJ1-5|NA|TRBV12-3/TRBV12-4|NA
CASSLARPPEPLHF
TGTGCCAGCAGTTTAGCGCGGCCTCCGGAGCCCCTGCATTTT
>TRBJ2-1|TRBD2|TRBV20-1|NA
CSASAGGPNNEQFF
TGCAGTGCTAGCGCGGGGGGGCCGAACAATGAGCAGTTCTTC
>TRBJ2-6|NA|TRBV12-3/TRBV12-4|once
CASRSPRIWATGANVLTF
TGTGCCAGCAGATCCCCCCGAATTTGGGCGACAGGGGCCAACGTCCTGACTTTC
>TRBJ2-1|NA|TRBV20-1|many
CSASGSSYNEQFF
TGCAGTGCTAGCGGGAGCTCCTACAATGAGCAGTTCTTC
>TRBJ2-3|TRBD2|TRBV20-1|NA
CSALLAQEVGDTQYF
TGCAGTGCTTTACTAGCGCAGGAGGTAGGAGATACGCAGTATTTT
>TRBJ2-4|NA|TRBV27|NA
CASSLHGAGARNIQYF
TGTGCCAGCAGTTTACATGGGGCGGGGGCGAGAAACATTCAGTACTTC
>TRBJ2-5|TRBD1|TRBV7-2|few
CASSQNRGQETQYF
TGTGCCAGCAGCCAAAACAGGGGGCAAGAGACCCAGTACTTC
>TRBJ2-5|TRBD2|TRBV27|NA
CASSPLAVAGGRETQYF
TGTGCCAGCAGTCCCCTTGCCGTCGCGGGAGGGCGGGAGACCCAGTACTTC
>TRBJ2-5|TRBD2|TRBV7-2|few
CASSDSGTQETQYF
TGTGCCAGCAGCGATAGCGGGACCCAAGAGACCCAGTACTTC
>TRBJ2-5|NA|TRBV9|few
CASSVSGISQGVTQYF
TGTGCCAGCAGCGTTTCAGGGATATCGCAAGGTGTGACCCAGTACTTC
>TRBJ1-1|NA|TRBV5-1|NA
CASSLGVRAENTEAFF
TGCGCCAGCAGCTTGGGGGTTCGGGCGGAGAACACTGAAGCTTTCTTT